The T cell receptor beta chain described here comes from a study of glioma-infiltrating T cells after dendritic cell vaccination. In the study overall: Dendritic cells derived from monocytes and pulsed with autologous tumor lysate formed the vaccine.

The PCR used 60 V beta and 13 J beta primers. Assay: immunoSEQ multiplex PCR; the TCRdb copy retains only in-frame clones and omits some. The profile shows about 64,000 clones, about 89% of them singletons. Specified time point: after dendritic cell vaccination, including at tumor progression/relapse. Comment on this clone: Antigen: not known.

Study-level results: Patients with more pretreatment TILs had longer time to progression and survival.

The V segment lost 5 bases and the J segment 2 bases; nucleotides outside the gene matches: 4. CDR1 is SQVTM and CDR2 is ANQGSEA in the germline V gene. The CDR3 sequence is 15 residues long. This receptor was obtained from a human donor with glioblastoma. The source material was blood, sampled after dendritic cell vaccination. The chain links TRBV29-1 to TRBJ1-6; 9 bases fit TRBD1. CDR3 in amino acids: CSVRTGEAYNSPLHF. CDR3 sequence (DNA): TGCAGCGTTAGGACAGGGGAGGCCTATAATTCACCCCTCCACTTT.